Sequencing of this TCR beta chain was carried out in a study of response to subunit inactivated influenza vaccine. Overall study results and limits: Authors suggested few new T cells are recruited by each seasonal influenza vaccination.

TCRdb analysed the RT-PCR reads with MiXCR anew, one entry per CDR3 protein. The sample includes 500,000 to 750,000 distinct CDR3 sequences, less than 15% seen only once; the top ten take around 10%. For this clonotype: Antigen: not known.

V was pared by 7 bases and J by 4 bases, with 20 bases between. The germline V gene encodes CDR1 MDHEN and CDR2 SYDVKM. This CDR3 spans 16 amino acids. The chain has TRBV28 and TRBJ2-1; D possibly corresponds to TRBD1 (6 bases). This sequence originates from a man between 45 and 60 years old who received an inactivated influenza vaccine. The material was PBMCs from blood, obtained roughly 12 days after vaccination. The CDR3 coding sequence is TGTGCCAGCACCTTGATTGGGGGCGCCTTATACAATGAGCAGTTCTTC. It encodes CASTLIGGALYNEQFF.